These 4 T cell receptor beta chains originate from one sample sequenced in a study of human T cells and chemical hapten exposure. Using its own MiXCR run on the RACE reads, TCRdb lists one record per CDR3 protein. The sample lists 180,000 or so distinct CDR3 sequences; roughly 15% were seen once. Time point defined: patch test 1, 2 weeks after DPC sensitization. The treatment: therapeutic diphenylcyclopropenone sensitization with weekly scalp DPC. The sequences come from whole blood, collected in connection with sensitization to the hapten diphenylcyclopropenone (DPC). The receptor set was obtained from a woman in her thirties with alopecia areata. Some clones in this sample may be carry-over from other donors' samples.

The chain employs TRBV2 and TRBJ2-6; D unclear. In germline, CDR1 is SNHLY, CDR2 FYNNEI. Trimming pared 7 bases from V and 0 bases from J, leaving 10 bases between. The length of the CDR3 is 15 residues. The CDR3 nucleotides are TGTGCCAGCATGTACATCGGCTCTGGGGCCAACGTCCTGACTTTC. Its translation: CASMYIGSGANVLTF.

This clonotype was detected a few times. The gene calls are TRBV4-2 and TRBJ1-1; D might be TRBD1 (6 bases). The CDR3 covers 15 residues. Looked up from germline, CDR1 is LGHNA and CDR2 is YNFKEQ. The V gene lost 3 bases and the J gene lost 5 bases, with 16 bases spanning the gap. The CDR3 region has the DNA TGTGCCAGCAGCCAGACAGACAGGTGGGAAACTGAAGCTTTCTTT. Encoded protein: CASSQTDRWETEAFF.

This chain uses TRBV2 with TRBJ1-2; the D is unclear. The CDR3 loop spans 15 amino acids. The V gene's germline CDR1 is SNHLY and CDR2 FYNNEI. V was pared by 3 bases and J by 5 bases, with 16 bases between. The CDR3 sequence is CASSEEAPPFYGYTF. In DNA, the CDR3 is TGTGCCAGCAGTGAGGAGGCGCCCCCTTTTTATGGCTACACCTTC.

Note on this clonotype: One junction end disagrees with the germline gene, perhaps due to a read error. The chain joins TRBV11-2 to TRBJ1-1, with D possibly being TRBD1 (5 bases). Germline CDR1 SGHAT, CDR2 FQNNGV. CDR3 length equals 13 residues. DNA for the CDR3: TGTGCCAGCAGCCCATCGTGGGGGACTGGAGCTTTCTTT. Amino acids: CASSPSWGTGAFF.